This TCR beta chain was observed in a study of blood T cells in healthy people across ages. Study-wide results and limits: Strongly correlated with naive T cell percentage was TCR beta diversity.

On this clonotype itself: The antigen remains undetermined.

A second PCR, run for roughly 7 to 12 cycles, used a sample-barcoded 5' primer plus a J-beta primer mix. TCRdb used MiXCR to reprocess the 5' RACE reads, holding one entry per CDR3 protein. Among over 1,300,000 distinct CDR3 sequences listed, approximately 59% were seen once. The donors, healthy Caucasians from Russia, were aged roughly 6 to 95. Per-sample PBMC isolation yielded at least 6.5 million cells. Extractions gave at least 6 micrograms of total RNA per sample. CDR3 length: 14 amino acids. V lost 3 bases to trimming and J lost 4 bases; unmatched junction nucleotides: 4. The V gene's germline CDR1 is SGHTA and CDR2 FQGNSA.

Input material: blood. The clonotype was recovered from a man between 18 and 29 years old in good health. The chain employs TRBV7-2 and TRBJ2-7; 9 nucleotides line up with TRBD2. Written as DNA, the CDR3 is TGTGCCAGCAGCTTTGCGGGGGGGACTTACGAGCAGTACTTC. Residues: CASSFAGGTYEQYF.